These 20 T cell receptor beta chains originate from one sample sequenced in a study of human T cells and chemical hapten exposure. TCRdb used MiXCR to reprocess the RACE reads, holding one entry per CDR3 protein. Seen here are a few hundred thousand distinct CDR3 sequences, around 6% observed once, and the top ten hold less than 6.5%. As to time point: patch test 2, 6 weeks after DPC sensitization. The treatment here: therapeutic diphenylcyclopropenone sensitization with weekly scalp DPC. The sample here was whole blood, taken in connection with sensitization to the hapten diphenylcyclopropenone (DPC). These receptors came from a woman aged 18-29 years with alopecia areata. Some clones in this sample may be carry-over from other donors' samples.

The chain uses TRBV9 and TRBJ2-7, with TRBD1 matching over 8 bases. Germline V gene sequence: CDR1 SGDLS, CDR2 YYNGEE. CDR3 size: 15 residues. Germline trimming cut 0 bases from V and 6 bases from J; bases unmatched to any gene: 8. Here the CDR3 reads CASSVETGGGVEQYF. The CDR3 DNA is TGTGCCAGCAGCGTAGAAACAGGGGGAGGAGTCGAGCAGTACTTC.

This clonotype came up a few times. The chain is built from TRBV7-6 and TRBJ2-3; D remains ambiguous. Trimming took off 5 bases at V and 2 bases at J, with 17 bases between the two ends. The length of the CDR3 is 16 residues. Looked up from germline, CDR1 is SGHVS and CDR2 is FNYEAQ. CDR3 coding DNA: TGTGCCAGCAGCCGCAATTGGGCCACAGCCACAGATACGCAGTATTTT. As protein: CASSRNWATATDTQYF.

This clonotype was counted a few times. V and J are TRBV12-5 and TRBJ2-5, with a possible D match to TRBD1 (6 bases). The CDR3 is made up of 13 amino acids. Trimming stripped 5 bases from V and 9 bases from J, with 16 bases between. CDR1 LGHNT and CDR2 FRNRAP come from the germline V gene. CDR3 sequence: CASGLGLNRAQYF. The CDR3 DNA follows: TGTGCTAGTGGTCTAGGACTGAACAGGGCCCAGTACTTC.

This clonotype was seen many times. The V and J genes are TRBV6-5 and TRBJ1-1, with 7 bases matching TRBD1. Germline CDR1 reads MNHEY; CDR2 reads SVGAGI. The CDR3 is made up of 13 amino acids. V lost 7 bases and J lost 3; bases outside the gene matches: 5. CDR3 amino acids: CASTTTGYTEAFF. The CDR3, as DNA: TGTGCCAGCACTACGACAGGGTACACTGAAGCTTTCTTT.

This clonotype was seen ten or more times. The chain links TRBV6-5 to TRBJ1-1; TRBD1 agrees at 7 bases. The CDR3 runs to 13 residues. The germline V gene has CDR1 MNHEY and CDR2 SVGAGI. V gave up 8 bases and J gave up 1 base; unmatched junction bases: 4. In DNA, the CDR3 is TGTGCCAGCTCCAGGGGGTCGAACACTGAAGCTTTCTTT. Its protein is CASSRGSNTEAFF.

The table lists this clonotype with many counts. This chain joins TRBV4-2 and TRBJ2-2, with TRBD2 identical over 8 bases. CDR1 and CDR2 (germline): LGHNA, YNFKEQ. After removal of 0 bases from V and 3 bases from J, the junction contained 3 bases not matched to a gene. The CDR3 runs 16 residues. CDR3 DNA sequence: TGTGCCAGCAGCCAAGATGCAGCGGGGGACACCGGGGAGCTGTTTTTT. Its protein is CASSQDAAGDTGELFF.

This clonotype was picked up a small number of times. The genes are TRBV6-5 and TRBJ2-1; 13 nucleotides line up with TRBD2. CDR1 and CDR2 from the germline V gene are MNHEY and SVGAGI. CDR3 length equals 16 residues. The V gene end was trimmed by 5 bases and the J gene end by 9 bases; junction bases not matched to a gene: 10. The CDR3 DNA is TGTGCCAGCAGTGTCAGACTAGCGGGGGGAATGGGTGAGCAGTTCTTC. Protein sequence: CASSVRLAGGMGEQFF.

J is TRBJ2-7 and V is TRBV6-4, with D possibly matching TRBD2 (6 bases). Trimming pared 4 bases from V and 0 bases from J, leaving 22 bases between. This CDR3 spans 18 amino acids. CDR1 and CDR2 from the germline V gene are MRHNA and SNTAGT. The CDR3 is CASSAPPRQRALSYEQYF. The DNA for the CDR3 is TGTGCCAGCAGTGCCCCGCCCCGTCAGCGGGCCCTCTCCTACGAGCAGTACTTC.

V is TRBV18 and J is TRBJ1-4, with TRBD1 matching over 8 bases. Germline loops: CDR1 KGHSH, CDR2 LQKENI. Losses at the gene ends were 6 bases for V and 9 bases for J; bases not matched to a gene: 12. The CDR3 totals 15 residues. CDR3 DNA sequence: TGTGCCAGCTCCCTTCAGGGGGCAGGGGGCCAAAAACTGTTTTTT. It codes for CASSLQGAGGQKLFF. Complete variable domain (other parts from reference TRBV18 and TRBJ1-4): NAGVMQNPRHLVRRRGQEARLRCSPMKGHSHVYWYRQLPEEGLKFMVYLQKENIIDESGMPKERFSAEFPKEGPSILRIQQVVRGDSAAYFCASSLQGAGGQKLFFGSGTQLSVL.

The sample holds a few counts of this clonotype. The genes are TRBV7-2 and TRBJ2-1, with 11 bases fitting TRBD2. The germline gives CDR1 SGHTA, CDR2 FQGNSA. Trimming at V came to 3 bases and at J to 8 bases, leaving 9 bases not matched to a gene. This CDR3 is built from 16 residues. CDR3 sequence: CASSFATSGGRYEQFF. In DNA form, the CDR3 reads TGTGCCAGCAGCTTTGCTACTAGCGGGGGTCGCTATGAGCAGTTCTTC.

This clonotype was picked up many times. The J gene is TRBJ1-5, the V gene TRBV6-6, with D possibly TRBD1 on 5 matching bases. The CDR3 is 14 amino acids. Trimming cost V 2 bases and J 16 bases, with 21 bases left between them. Germline V CDR1 and CDR2: MNHNY, SVGAGI (reference sequence). CDR3 protein: CASSYGSRDAPCHF. CDR3 nucleotide sequence: TGTGCCAGCAGTTACGGTTCGAGGGACGCACCGTGTCATTTT.

This clonotype was seen a few times. The chain combines TRBV7-3 with TRBJ1-6, with unresolved D. CDR1 and CDR2 from the germline V gene are SGHTA and FQGTGA. This CDR3 region has 14 residues. Deletions cut 5 bases from V and 6 bases from J, with 11 bases between. CDR3 in amino acids: CASSPGSGNSPLHF. The CDR3 DNA follows: TGTGCCAGCAGCCCCGGGAGTGGTAATTCACCCCTCCACTTT.

The sample holds a few counts of this clonotype. This chain uses TRBV5-6 with TRBJ2-3; tentatively, D is TRBD1 (5 bases). The CDR3 has 14 amino acids. The germline CDR1 and CDR2 sequences are SGHDT and YYEEEE. Trimming stripped 1 base from V and 6 bases from J, with 12 bases between. The CDR3 reads CASSLRQPWDTQYF. The DNA for the CDR3 is TGTGCCAGCAGCTTGCGACAGCCGTGGGATACGCAGTATTTT.

The table lists this clonotype with many counts. This rearrangement joins TRBV29-1 to TRBJ1-1; no firm D call. CDR1 and CDR2 (germline): SQVTM, ANQGSEA. V gave up 7 bases and J gave up 0 bases, with 12 bases separating them. The CDR3 spans 13 residues. The CDR3 bases are TGCAGCGGCTTTGTACAGCTGAACACTGAAGCTTTCTTT. Protein product: CSGFVQLNTEAFF.

In its sample, this clonotype was seen many times. The chain carries TRBV6-6 and TRBJ1-1; 10 nucleotides match TRBD1. The CDR3 has 14 amino acids. Germline loops: CDR1 MNHNY, CDR2 SVGAGI (reference sequence). V lost 0 bases to trimming and J lost 10 bases; unmatched junction nucleotides: 5. The CDR3 spells CASSYSPGQGIAFF. In nucleotides, the CDR3 is TGTGCCAGCAGTTACTCTCCGGGACAGGGGATAGCTTTCTTT.

The sample holds many counts of this clonotype. The genes are TRBV10-3 and TRBJ1-1; 7 bases align to TRBD1. The CDR3 contains 11 residues. CDR1 and CDR2 (germline): ENHRY, SYGVKD. The ends lost 10 bases at V and 8 bases at J; junction bases unmatched: 7. This CDR3 is CATRRDSEAFF. CDR3 bases: TGTGCCACCCGCCGGGACAGCGAAGCTTTCTTT.

This clonotype was found many times. V gene TRBV7-3 combines with J gene TRBJ1-2; 10 bases fit TRBD1. CDR3 length equals 13 residues. Germline V CDR1 and CDR2: SGHTA, FQGTGA. Trimming at V came to 5 bases and at J to 6 bases, leaving 3 bases not matched to a gene. CDR3 region: CASSRGQGDGYTF. The CDR3 region has the DNA TGTGCCAGCAGCCGCGGACAGGGGGATGGCTACACCTTC.

This clonotype has only a few counts. The rearrangement uses TRBV10-3 and TRBJ2-5; maybe TRBD1 (5 bases). V lost 6 bases and J 2 bases, leaving 13 bases between the germline ends. The CDR3 contains 14 residues. The germline gives CDR1 ENHRY, CDR2 SYGVKD. The CDR3 DNA reads TGTGCCATCAGGACGCAGGGAACTCAAGAGACCCAGTACTTC. Translation gives CAIRTQGTQETQYF.

This clonotype was seen at least ten times. The chain uses TRBV20-1 and TRBJ1-1, with D tentatively TRBD1 (6 bases). Germline CDR1 is DFQATT and CDR2 is SNEGSKA (reference sequence). The CDR3 is 15 residues long. V was trimmed by 0 bases and J by 5 bases, leaving 16 bases between them. The CDR3 nucleotides read TGCAGTGCTAGAGATCCGAAACAGGGTGAAACTGAAGCTTTCTTT. It codes for CSARDPKQGETEAFF.

There are a few counts of this clonotype. V and J are TRBV21-1 and TRBJ1-2; TRBD1 is taken as the D call from the table, unchecked against the DNA. TRBV21-1 is labeled a pseudogene. The CDR3 length is 18 residues. This chain's CDR3 is CASTPERGGRRGNYGYTF. CDR3 DNA: TGTGCCAGCACCCCAGAGAGGGGCGGCCGTAGGGGAAACTATGGCTACACCTTC.